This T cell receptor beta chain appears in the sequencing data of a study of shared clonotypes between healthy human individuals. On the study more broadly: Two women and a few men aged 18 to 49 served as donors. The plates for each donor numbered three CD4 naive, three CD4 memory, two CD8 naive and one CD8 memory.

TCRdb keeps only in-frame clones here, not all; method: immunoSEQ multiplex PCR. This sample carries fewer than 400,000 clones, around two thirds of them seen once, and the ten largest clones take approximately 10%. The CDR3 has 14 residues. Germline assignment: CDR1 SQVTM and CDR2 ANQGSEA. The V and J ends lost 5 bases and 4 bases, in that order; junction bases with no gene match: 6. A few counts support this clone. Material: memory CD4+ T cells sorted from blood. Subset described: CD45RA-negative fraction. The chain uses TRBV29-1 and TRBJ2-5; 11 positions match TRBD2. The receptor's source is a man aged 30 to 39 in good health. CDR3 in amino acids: CSVPGTSGTETQYF. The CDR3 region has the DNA TGCAGCGTTCCTGGGACTAGCGGCACAGAGACCCAGTACTTC. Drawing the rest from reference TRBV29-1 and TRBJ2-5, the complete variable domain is SAVISQKPSRDICQRGTSLTIQCQVDSQVTMMFWYRQQPGQSLTLIATANQGSEATYESGFVIDKFPISRPNLTFSTLTVSNMSPEDSSIYLCSVPGTSGTETQYFGPGTRLLVL.